This passage covers 3 T cell receptor beta chains from one sample sequenced in a study of blood T cells in healthy people across ages. A second PCR of about 7 to 11 cycles used a sample-barcoded 5' primer and a J-beta primer mix. Each CDR3 protein gets one entry after TCRdb re-called the 5' RACE reads with MiXCR. The profile shows more than 1,000,000 distinct CDR3 sequences, around 25% of them singletons. The sample was also reused in another study, on T cells of mothers and their children.

Specimen: blood. These receptors all come from a girl between 2 and 10 years old in good health.

This clonotype has more than one count but fewer than ten. The chain combines TRBV20-1 with TRBJ2-7; TRBD1 agrees at 7 bases. The CDR3 length is 13 residues. The junction had 5 bases not matched to a gene; V was cut back by 4 bases and J by 2 bases. CDR1 and CDR2 from the germline V gene are DFQATT and SNEGSKA (reference sequence). CDR3 protein: CSATRDRTYEQYF. The CDR3 coding sequence is TGCAGTGCTACCAGGGACAGAACCTACGAGCAGTACTTC.

The chain links TRBV12-3 or TRBV12-4 to TRBJ1-1; D unresolved. The V and J ends lost 1 base and 0 bases respectively, with 6 bases between them. The CDR3 loop spans 14 amino acids. The DNA for the CDR3 is TGTGCCAGCAGTTTAGTTGAGCTGAACACTGAAGCTTTCTTT. This encodes CASSLVELNTEAFF.

The chain joins TRBV5-1 to TRBJ2-1, with 8 bases that match TRBD2. The junction had 9 bases not matched to a gene; V was cut back by 7 bases and J by 6 bases. Germline lookup yields CDR1 SGHRS and CDR2 YFSETQ. The CDR3 consists of 14 residues. CDR3 sequence: CASGPGLEANEQFF. CDR3 bases: TGCGCCAGCGGTCCGGGACTAGAAGCCAATGAGCAGTTCTTC.